These 28 T cell receptor beta chains were sequenced from one sample in a study of cytomegalovirus exposure and HLA in healthy donors listed by TCRdb under 2017. The receptor library was made with the immunoSEQ multiplex PCR assay. For the multiplex PCR, a mixture combining 60 forward primers for TCR Vbeta segments and 13 reverse primers for TCR Jbeta segments was used. Here the immuneACCESS table is served through TCRdb, limited to in-frame sequences with V and J called. Missing clones are a known gap in these copies; in checked studies unresolved V genes cover under half, and the rest lacks a known reason. The sample yields approximately 130,000 clones; more than 75% were counted once. The leading ten clones occupy 1.8% of the sample. The material sequenced was PBMCs. Every receptor here comes from a man aged 18 to 29 in good health and CMV-seronegative.

The chain combines TRBV9 with TRBJ2-6, with 10 nucleotides matching TRBD1. Trimming at V came to 4 bases and at J to 4 bases, leaving 14 bases not matched to a gene. There are 19 residues in the CDR3. Germline CDR1 SGDLS, CDR2 YYNGEE. The CDR3 is CASSPRPGTGASGANVLTF. The CDR3 region has the DNA TGTGCCAGCAGCCCACGCCCCGGGACAGGGGCATCAGGGGCCAACGTCCTGACTTTC. Filled out from reference TRBV9 and TRBJ2-6, the complete variable domain reads DSGVTQTPKHLITATGQRVTLRCSPRSGDLSVYWYQQSLDQGLQFLIQYYNGEERAKGNILERFSAQQFPDLHSELNLSSLELGDSALYFCASSPRPGTGASGANVLTFGAGSRLTVL.

The chain is built from TRBV2 and TRBJ1-3; no reliable D call. Trimming stripped 6 bases from V and 0 bases from J, with 9 bases between. From germline, CDR1 is SNHLY and CDR2 FYNNEI. The CDR3 consists of 14 residues. The CDR3 nucleotides are TGTGCCAGCAGGGAGGCGAGCTCTGGAAACACCATATATTTT. This translates into CASREASSGNTIYF.

The rearrangement joins TRBV5-1 to TRBJ1-2; 8 bases agree with TRBD1. The germline V gene encodes CDR1 SGHRS and CDR2 YFSETQ. The CDR3 consists of 15 residues. With V trimmed by 0 bases and J by 3 bases, 4 bases remained unmatched. This CDR3 reads CASSLEGTGYYGYTF. CDR3 DNA sequence: TGCGCCAGCAGCTTGGAAGGGACAGGATACTATGGCTACACCTTC.

The V and J genes are TRBV7-9 and TRBJ1-5, with TRBD1 as a possible D gene (6 bases). Looked up from germline, CDR1 is SEHNR and CDR2 is FQNEAQ (reference sequence). V was trimmed by 1 base and J by 4 bases, leaving 11 bases between them. CDR3 size: 15 residues. The CDR3 spells CASSLDRTENQPQHF. CDR3 DNA sequence: TGTGCCAGCAGCTTAGATCGGACAGAAAATCAGCCCCAGCATTTT.

The chain joins TRBV5-1 to TRBJ1-1; D gene uncertain. Looked up from germline, CDR1 is SGHRS and CDR2 is YFSETQ. The CDR3 loop spans 13 amino acids. V gave up 5 bases and J gave up 0 bases, with 8 bases separating them. CDR3 region: CASRRNLNTEAFF. DNA for the CDR3: TGCGCCAGCAGGCGGAACTTGAACACTGAAGCTTTCTTT.

This rearrangement joins TRBV5-4 to TRBJ2-2; 11 positions agree with TRBD2. V lost 0 bases to trimming and J lost 5 bases; unmatched junction nucleotides: 0. CDR1 is SGHNT, CDR2 YYREEE, per germline (reference sequence). The CDR3 has 15 residues. The CDR3 protein is CASSLGLAGTGELFF. CDR3 sequence (DNA): TGTGCCAGCAGCTTGGGACTAGCGGGAACCGGGGAGCTGTTTTTT.

The V gene is TRBV27, the J gene TRBJ1-1, with 8 nucleotides matching TRBD1. V was clipped by 3 bases and J by 2 bases; unmatched bases: 17. Germline-derived CDR1 and CDR2 are MNHEY and SMNVEV (reference sequence). This CDR3 has 19 residues. The DNA of the CDR3 is TGTGCCAGCAGTTTCCGGATTGAGGCCGACAGGGGTTATAACACTGAAGCTTTCTTT. It codes for CASSFRIEADRGYNTEAFF.

This sequence joins TRBV10-3 and TRBJ2-1, with a possible D match to TRBD2 (6 bases). CDR1 ENHRY and CDR2 SYGVKD come from the germline V gene. This CDR3 contains 11 residues. V gave up 11 bases and J gave up 8 bases, with 13 bases separating them. The CDR3 bases are TGTGCCGTCCGCAGGGACTATGAGCAGTTCTTC. Amino acids: CAVRRDYEQFF.

Concerning this clone itself: The conserved phenylalanine or tryptophan normally closing the CDR3 is absent here, so this likely arose from a read error. The DNA is left out, because the CDR3 cannot be placed on it with certainty; the CDR3 is given as TCRdb lists it. CDR3 sequence: CSALALYN. The J gene is TRBJ1-6, the V gene TRBV20-1; the listed D gene, TRBD1, was not tested against the DNA. Counting both end residues, the CDR3 totals 8 amino acids. Germline CDR1 reads DFQATT; CDR2 reads SNEGSKA (reference sequence).

V and J are TRBV4-1 and TRBJ1-1; D is ambiguous. This CDR3 contains 15 residues. Germline V lookup: CDR1 MGHRA, CDR2 YSYEKL. V lost 5 bases and J 0 bases, leaving 13 bases between the germline ends. The DNA for the CDR3 is TGCGCCAGCAGCTTCAGTCCAGGATTGAACACTGAAGCTTTCTTT. This encodes CASSFSPGLNTEAFF.

This rearrangement joins TRBV5-5 to TRBJ1-1; 10 bases line up with TRBD1. Germline values: CDR1 SGHKS, CDR2 YYEKEE (reference sequence). The CDR3 is 15 amino acids. V was clipped by 3 bases and J by 4 bases; unmatched bases: 6. The DNA for the CDR3 is TGTGCCAGCAGCTCCCCGGGACAGGGGCCCACTGAAGCTTTCTTT. Protein: CASSSPGQGPTEAFF.

V usage is TRBV14 and J usage is TRBJ2-7, with D maybe TRBD1 (5 bases). V was cut by 0 bases and J by 6 bases, with 15 bases left in between. The germline V gene encodes CDR1 SGHDN and CDR2 FVKESK. The CDR3 consists of 15 residues. The CDR3 here is CASSQENRKTGEQYF. CDR3 DNA: TGTGCCAGCAGCCAAGAAAACAGGAAAACGGGCGAGCAGTACTTC.

This clone was counted once. The V gene is TRBV5-1, the J gene TRBJ2-7; 7 bases align to TRBD2. Germline V gene sequence: CDR1 SGHRS, CDR2 YFSETQ. This CDR3 spans 15 amino acids. The J segment lost 6 bases and the V segment lost 0 bases, leaving 9 bases of the junction unmatched. The CDR3 DNA follows: TGCGCCAGCAGCTTGGGTCTGGGGAGGGTTTCCGAGCAGTACTTC. This gives the protein CASSLGLGRVSEQYF.

This rearrangement joins TRBV29-1 to TRBJ2-1; D call uncertain. Trimming took off 8 bases at V and 7 bases at J, with 12 bases between the two ends. Germline values: CDR1 SQVTM, CDR2 ANQGSEA. The CDR3 extends over 11 amino acids. Written as DNA, the CDR3 is TGCAGCCTTACACAGTTTAATGAGCAGTTCTTC. It codes for CSLTQFNEQFF.

The chain couples TRBV5-4 to TRBJ2-7; TRBD1 agrees at 8 bases. V shed 4 bases, J shed 2 bases, and the junction held 2 bases outside the gene matches. The CDR3 runs 13 residues. The V gene's germline CDR1 is SGHNT and CDR2 YYREEE (reference sequence). The CDR3 nucleotides are TGTGCCAGCAGCATGGACAGGGCCTACGAGCAGTACTTC. Amino acids: CASSMDRAYEQYF.

Here the CDR3 reads CASSSDRRLNTEAFF. The CDR3 coding sequence is TGTGCCAGCAGCTCGGACAGGCGTCTGAACACTGAAGCTTTCTTT. J is TRBJ1-1 and V is TRBV7-2, with 7 bases matching TRBD1. V was pared by 4 bases and J by 0 bases, with 5 bases of the junction left unmatched. Germline V gene lookup returns CDR1 SGHTA and CDR2 FQGNSA. This CDR3 is 15 amino acids long. Supplemented by reference TRBV7-2 and TRBJ1-1, the full variable domain reads GAGVSQSPSNKVTEKGKDVELRCDPISGHTALYWYRQSLGQGLEFLIYFQGNSAPDKSGLPSDRFSAERTGGSVSTLTIQRTQQEDSAVYLCASSSDRRLNTEAFFGQGTRLTVV.

This chain joins TRBV2 and TRBJ2-7; the D is unclear. Trimming removed 6 bases at V and 3 bases at J, with 12 bases between. The CDR3 is 13 amino acids. Germline lookup yields CDR1 SNHLY and CDR2 FYNNEI. The CDR3 coding sequence is TGTGCCAGCAGGAACAGCTCCTACTACGAGCAGTACTTC. Its translation: CASRNSSYYEQYF.

V gene TRBV27 combines with J gene TRBJ2-6, with 12 nucleotides matching TRBD2. The V and J ends lost 4 bases and 4 bases, in that order; junction bases with no gene match: 11. The CDR3 is 19 amino acids. From germline, CDR1 is MNHEY and CDR2 SMNVEV (reference sequence). CDR3 bases: TGTGCCAGCAGTTCCCGACTAGCGGGGGACTCCTGGGGGGCCAACGTCCTGACTTTC. It encodes CASSSRLAGDSWGANVLTF.

This chain joins TRBV9 and TRBJ1-4; 12 bases map to TRBD1. This CDR3 comprises 15 residues. Germline CDR1 and CDR2: SGDLS and YYNGEE. Germline trimming cut 2 bases from V and 11 bases from J; bases unmatched to any gene: 7. For the CDR3, the DNA is TGTGCCAGCAGCGTTCCGGGACAGGGGGCGAAGAAACTGTTTTTT. Translated: CASSVPGQGAKKLFF. Full variable domain (outside the CDR3, taken from reference TRBV9 and TRBJ1-4): DSGVTQTPKHLITATGQRVTLRCSPRSGDLSVYWYQQSLDQGLQFLIQYYNGEERAKGNILERFSAQQFPDLHSELNLSSLELGDSALYFCASSVPGQGAKKLFFGSGTQLSVL.

The chain couples TRBV9 to TRBJ2-3, with a weak D call TRBD1 (6 bases). Looked up from germline, CDR1 is SGDLS and CDR2 is YYNGEE. The CDR3 is 14 amino acids. V was cut by 7 bases and J by 0 bases, with 12 bases left in between. Here the CDR3 reads CASAAGVSTDTQYF. In nucleotides, the CDR3 is TGTGCCAGCGCCGCAGGGGTCAGCACAGATACGCAGTATTTT.

This chain links TRBV11-1 with TRBJ2-1; 9 bases line up with TRBD1. CDR3 length: 14 residues. CDR1 SGHAT and CDR2 FQDESV come from the germline V gene (reference sequence). The trim removed 3 bases at V and 7 bases at J, leaving 4 bases unmatched. DNA of the CDR3: TGTGCCAGCAGCTTGGGACAGGGTAGGAATGAGCAGTTCTTC. This codes for CASSLGQGRNEQFF.

This chain joins TRBV5-6 and TRBJ1-1; D gene uncertain. The ends were cut back, 4 bases at V and 4 bases at J, with 14 bases in the middle. Germline CDR1 is SGHDT and CDR2 is YYEEEE. This CDR3 comprises 14 residues. The CDR3 sequence is CASSAGMWVTEAFF. CDR3 sequence (DNA): TGTGCCAGCAGCGCAGGTATGTGGGTCACTGAAGCTTTCTTT. Combining the CDR3 with reference TRBV5-6 and TRBJ1-1 gives the whole variable domain DAGVTQSPTHLIKTRGQQVTLRCSPKSGHDTVSWYQQALGQGPQFIFQYYEEEERQRGNFPDRFSGHQFPNYSSELNVNALLLGDSALYLCASSAGMWVTEAFFGQGTRLTVV.

This sequence joins TRBV6-1 and TRBJ1-1; TRBD1 is a possible D gene (5 bases). Germline V gives CDR1 MNHNS, CDR2 SASEGT. The CDR3 is made up of 14 amino acids. V lost 1 base, J lost 3 bases, and 9 bases lay in between. In DNA form, the CDR3 reads TGTGCCAGCAGTGAAGAGGGGAAAGACACTGAAGCTTTCTTT. Residues: CASSEEGKDTEAFF.

The chain carries TRBV6-4 and TRBJ2-1; 8 nucleotides line up with TRBD2. Germline assignment: CDR1 MRHNA and CDR2 SNTAGT. The CDR3 runs 15 residues. V gave up 3 bases and J gave up 0 bases; unmatched junction bases: 1. The CDR3 DNA reads TGTGCCAGCAGTGATGCGGGGGGCTCCTACAATGAGCAGTTCTTC. Amino acids: CASSDAGGSYNEQFF.

The chain carries TRBV9 and TRBJ2-1; 10 bases are a match to TRBD2. Germline assignment: CDR1 SGDLS and CDR2 YYNGEE. The CDR3 is 16 amino acids. The V segment lost 0 bases and the J segment 6 bases; nucleotides outside the gene matches: 6. The CDR3 DNA follows: TGTGCCAGCAGCGTAGAGCTAGCGGGGGTACCCAATGAGCAGTTCTTC. Translated, it gives CASSVELAGVPNEQFF. Looking up the rest from reference TRBV9 and TRBJ2-1 gives the full variable domain: DSGVTQTPKHLITATGQRVTLRCSPRSGDLSVYWYQQSLDQGLQFLIQYYNGEERAKGNILERFSAQQFPDLHSELNLSSLELGDSALYFCASSVELAGVPNEQFFGPGTRLTVL.

This clone came up a few times. The chain employs TRBV2 and TRBJ2-7, with TRBD1 matching 9 bases. The germline gives CDR1 SNHLY, CDR2 FYNNEI. V shed 10 bases and J 0 bases; nucleotides not matched to a gene: 7. The CDR3 has 14 residues. CDR3 in DNA: TGTGCCACCCTAGGACAGGGGCCCTCCTACGAGCAGTACTTC. Protein: CATLGQGPSYEQYF.

This clone has more than one count but fewer than ten. The chain carries TRBV9 and TRBJ2-7; D may be TRBD2 (5 bases). The V and J ends lost 4 bases and 3 bases respectively, with 17 bases between them. This CDR3 comprises 15 residues. From germline, CDR1 is SGDLS and CDR2 YYNGEE. The CDR3 sequence: CASSLQPGGGYEQYF. In DNA, the CDR3 is TGTGCCAGCAGCCTACAGCCCGGAGGAGGCTACGAGCAGTACTTC.

V is TRBV2 and J is TRBJ1-4, with TRBD1 as a possible D gene (5 bases). The germline V gene encodes CDR1 SNHLY and CDR2 FYNNEI. The CDR3 has 13 residues. V was trimmed by 10 bases and J by 7 bases, leaving 16 bases between them. The CDR3: CATRDFSPEKLFF. The CDR3 DNA reads TGTGCCACCCGGGACTTCTCCCCTGAAAAACTGTTTTTT.